The 26 T cell receptor beta chains reported below all come from one sample, sequenced in a study of shared clonotypes between healthy human individuals. The protocol was immunoSEQ multiplex PCR, while the TCRdb copy is restricted to in-frame clones and leaves out a portion. Seen here are roughly 2.4 million clones, approximately 96% observed once, and the top ten hold around 0.13%. What was sequenced was naive CD4+ T cells sorted from blood. Regarding subset: CD45RA+ positively selected. The receptor source for this set is a man aged 18 to 30 in good health.

The gene calls are TRBV27 and TRBJ2-3; 11 nucleotides match TRBD1. The CDR3 is made up of 14 amino acids. Trimming at V came to 6 bases and at J to 5 bases, leaving 4 bases not matched to a gene. Per germline, CDR1 MNHEY and CDR2 SMNVEV (reference sequence). CDR3 in DNA: TGTGCCAGCAGGTGGACAGGGGGCTTAGATACGCAGTATTTT. Translated: CASRWTGGLDTQYF.

The V call is TRBV6-5, the J call TRBJ2-3; no clear D. This CDR3 comprises 14 residues. Germline CDR1 MNHEY, CDR2 SVGAGI. V was pared by 6 bases and J by 5 bases, with 15 bases between. The CDR3 DNA sequence: TGTGCCAGCAGCTCCCCCGGTCTTCAAGATACGCAGTATTTT. Translation: CASSSPGLQDTQYF.

This clone was detected once. The chain is built from TRBV6-1 and TRBJ1-1; D may be TRBD1 (5 bases). The CDR3 contains 14 residues. From germline, CDR1 is MNHNS and CDR2 SASEGT. The V and J ends lost 5 bases and 6 bases respectively, with 16 bases between them. CDR3 DNA: TGTGCCAGCAGTCTGGGGCAGGGTGGGCCTGAAGCTTTCTTT. Translated, it gives CASSLGQGGPEAFF.

The chain carries TRBV5-1 and TRBJ2-5; 7 bases fit TRBD2. V shed 3 bases and J 4 bases; nucleotides not matched to a gene: 12. CDR3 size: 16 residues. CDR1 is SGHRS and CDR2 is YFSETQ in the germline V gene. The CDR3 sequence is CASSSNTPGGGETQYF. The CDR3 DNA follows: TGCGCCAGCAGCTCAAACACCCCGGGGGGTGGAGAGACCCAGTACTTC. The entire variable domain, with the rest obtained from reference TRBV5-1 and TRBJ2-5, is as follows: KAGVTQTPRYLIKTRGQQVTLSCSPISGHRSVSWYQQTPGQGLQFLFEYFSETQRNKGNFPGRFSGRQFSNSRSEMNVSTLELGDSALYLCASSSNTPGGGETQYFGPGTRLLVL.

This chain connects TRBV18 to TRBJ2-7, with 9 bases fitting TRBD2. The CDR3 runs to 16 residues. CDR1 is KGHSH and CDR2 is LQKENI in the germline V gene. V shed 2 bases, J shed 2 bases, and the junction held 7 bases outside the gene matches. The CDR3 DNA reads TGTGCCAGCTCACCATCGGATCAGCGGGGGGCCTACGAGCAGTACTTC. The encoded protein is CASSPSDQRGAYEQYF.

The rearrangement joins TRBV30 to TRBJ2-3; D remains ambiguous. CDR1 and CDR2 (germline): GTSNPN, SVGIG (reference sequence). This CDR3 region has 11 residues. Trimming stripped 8 bases from V and 4 bases from J, with 10 bases between. The CDR3 is CAGSSPDTQYF. Written as DNA, the CDR3 is TGTGCCGGGTCGAGTCCAGATACGCAGTATTTT.

The chain employs TRBV28 and TRBJ1-3; D remains ambiguous. Trimming pared 5 bases from V and 0 bases from J, leaving 14 bases between. Germline V CDR1 and CDR2: MDHEN, SYDVKM. The CDR3 has 16 residues. The CDR3 protein is CASSGSDINSGNTIYF. CDR3 coding DNA: TGTGCCAGCAGTGGCTCCGACATTAACTCTGGAAACACCATATATTTT.

With respect to this clone: Distinct nucleotide sequences in the sample also encode this CDR3. This chain uses TRBV10-3 with TRBJ2-7, with D unclear. V lost 9 bases to trimming and J lost 0 bases, with 12 bases between them. This CDR3 contains 13 residues. CDR1 ENHRY and CDR2 SYGVKD come from the germline V gene. CDR3 residues: CAIRLASSYEQYF. CDR3 DNA sequence: TGTGCCATTCGACTGGCCAGCTCCTACGAGCAGTACTTC.

This clone was found once. The sample holds other DNA sequences that translate to the same CDR3. V usage is TRBV5-6 and J usage is TRBJ1-1, with D maybe TRBD1 (6 bases). Germline V gives CDR1 SGHDT, CDR2 YYEEEE. Trimming shortened V by 0 bases and J by 2 bases, and 11 bases separated the two germline ends. There are 15 residues in the CDR3. In nucleotides, the CDR3 is TGTGCCAGCAGCTTGGACCGGGGGCTAAACACTGAAGCTTTCTTT. Translation gives CASSLDRGLNTEAFF.

This clone was observed a single time. The chain carries TRBV4-3 and TRBJ2-1, with 8 positions matching TRBD1. CDR1 is LGHNA and CDR2 is YSLEER in the germline V gene. The CDR3 covers 20 residues. The junction had 16 bases not matched to a gene; V was cut back by 0 bases and J by 3 bases. CDR3 DNA sequence: TGCGCCAGCAGCCAAGATAGCGGACAGGGTGGCCTAGCGCGCTACAATGAGCAGTTCTTC. As protein: CASSQDSGQGGLARYNEQFF.

V gene TRBV9 combines with J gene TRBJ2-1, with a tentative D call TRBD1 (6 bases). V lost 3 bases, J lost 0 bases, and 25 bases lay in between. This CDR3 is 20 amino acids long. Germline assignment: CDR1 SGDLS and CDR2 YYNGEE. CDR3 DNA: TGTGCCAGCAGCGCCCACCGGGACAAAAGTTTTTGGGACTCCTACAATGAGCAGTTCTTC. Translation gives CASSAHRDKSFWDSYNEQFF.

V usage is TRBV29-1 and J usage is TRBJ1-4; TRBD1 is a possible D gene (5 bases). The germline gives CDR1 SQVTM, CDR2 ANQGSEA. The CDR3 has 12 residues. Trimming pared 7 bases from V and 5 bases from J, leaving 11 bases between. The CDR3 loop reads CSGRDVNEKLFF. In DNA, the CDR3 is TGCAGCGGAAGGGACGTCAATGAAAAACTGTTTTTT.

Points on this clone: Additional DNA sequences in this sample encode the identical CDR3. The chain has TRBV18 and TRBJ1-3; possibly TRBD1 for D (5 bases). The length of the CDR3 is 14 residues. Per germline, CDR1 KGHSH and CDR2 LQKENI. V was cut by 6 bases and J by 0 bases, with 9 bases left in between. CDR3 sequence reads: CASSRDSSGNTIYF. The CDR3 DNA follows: TGTGCCAGCTCTCGAGACAGCTCTGGAAACACCATATATTTT.

The chain joins TRBV30 to TRBJ1-6; 8 positions match TRBD1. Germline V CDR1 and CDR2: GTSNPN, SVGIG (reference sequence). This CDR3 has 15 amino acids. V was clipped by 4 bases and J by 7 bases; unmatched bases: 9. CDR3 sequence: CAWTHLDRGNSPLHF. The CDR3 DNA follows: TGTGCCTGGACTCACCTTGACAGGGGAAATTCACCCCTCCACTTT.

The chain is built from TRBV7-2 and TRBJ2-7; 8 bases match TRBD1. CDR1 is SGHTA and CDR2 is FQGNSA in the germline V gene. This CDR3 has 15 amino acids. After removal of 2 bases from V and 0 bases from J, the junction contained 3 bases not matched to a gene. CDR3 region: CASSLTGGPSYEQYF. The CDR3 DNA follows: TGTGCCAGCAGCTTAACAGGGGGACCCTCCTACGAGCAGTACTTC.

This clone was observed a few times. The same CDR3 also results from other DNA sequences found in this sample. The J gene is TRBJ1-6, the V gene TRBV18; D might be TRBD1 (6 bases). The CDR3 spans 13 residues. Germline V gene lookup returns CDR1 KGHSH and CDR2 LQKENI. V shed 2 bases and J shed 7 bases, with 6 bases lying between them. Here the CDR3 DNA reads TGTGCCAGCTCACCAGACAGGAATTCACCCCTCCACTTT. Amino acid sequence: CASSPDRNSPLHF.

The V gene is TRBV2, the J gene TRBJ2-7; 8 nucleotides agree with TRBD1. The CDR3 loop spans 14 amino acids. Germline CDR1 SNHLY, CDR2 FYNNEI. V was pared by 1 base and J by 4 bases, with 3 bases of the junction left unmatched. The DNA for the CDR3 is TGTGCCAGCAGTGAAGAGACAGGGGCTTACGAGCAGTACTTC. Its protein product is CASSEETGAYEQYF.

The chain uses TRBV30 and TRBJ2-7; D is perhaps TRBD1 (5 bases). The CDR3 is made up of 12 amino acids. The V gene lost 5 bases and the J gene lost 0 bases, with 8 bases spanning the gap. The germline CDR1 and CDR2 sequences are GTSNPN and SVGIG (reference sequence). CDR3 nucleotides: TGTGCCTGGGGACAAGTCTCCTACGAGCAGTACTTC. Translated: CAWGQVSYEQYF. Variable domain in full (rest from reference TRBV30 and TRBJ2-7): SQTIHQWPATLVQPVGSPLSLECTVEGTSNPNLYWYRQAAGRGLQLLFYSVGIGQISSEVPQNLSASRPQDRQFILSSKKLLLSDSGFYLCAWGQVSYEQYFGPGTRLTVT.

This rearrangement joins TRBV6-1 to TRBJ1-6; 8 nucleotides align to TRBD1. The CDR3 loop spans 13 amino acids. Germline V lookup: CDR1 MNHNS, CDR2 SASEGT. Trimming took 7 bases from V and 10 from J; bases not matched to a gene: 6. CDR3 nucleotide sequence: TGTGCCAGCACCGGGACAGGCGGGTCACCCCTCCACTTT. It is translated as CASTGTGGSPLHF.

Concerning this clone: Additional DNA sequences in this sample encode the identical CDR3. This chain connects TRBV6-5 to TRBJ2-3, with 13 bases matching TRBD2. The CDR3 covers 15 residues. CDR1 is MNHEY, CDR2 SVGAGI, per germline. The junction had 6 bases not matched to a gene; V was cut back by 6 bases and J by 6 bases. For the CDR3, the DNA is TGTGCCAGCAGCCGGACTAGCGGGAGAAGTGATACGCAGTATTTT. It encodes CASSRTSGRSDTQYF.

Only a few counts were recorded for this clone. The same CDR3 is also encoded by other DNA sequences in this sample. The chain carries TRBV30 and TRBJ1-5, with D maybe TRBD1 (5 bases). The V end was cut by 0 bases, the J end by 4 bases, with 7 bases between. CDR1 and CDR2 (germline): GTSNPN, SVGIG (reference sequence). CDR3 length: 13 residues. The CDR3 DNA reads as TGTGCCTGGAGTGTACAGGAGAATCAGCCCCAGCATTTT. Protein: CAWSVQENQPQHF.

The V and J genes are TRBV19 and TRBJ1-1, with D tentatively TRBD1 (5 bases). V dropped 3 bases and J dropped 2 bases, with 10 bases sitting between them. Looked up from germline, CDR1 is LNHDA and CDR2 is SQIVND (reference sequence). The CDR3 totals 14 residues. In nucleotides, the CDR3 is TGTGCCAGTAGTATTACCGGACAAAACACTGAAGCTTTCTTT. Translating gives CASSITGQNTEAFF.

The rearrangement joins TRBV4-1 to TRBJ2-7, with D perhaps assigned TRBD1 or TRBD2 (6 bases each). Between the trimmed V and J ends, which lost 4 bases and 5 bases, there was a span of 27 bases. The CDR3 runs to 18 residues. The germline CDR1 and CDR2 sequences are MGHRA and YSYEKL. CDR3 sequence: CASSPRGAGFFSPNEQYF. The CDR3 DNA reads as TGCGCCAGCAGCCCAAGGGGGGCAGGGTTTTTTTCCCCTAACGAGCAGTACTTC.

This clone was seen a single time. The chain combines TRBV4-1 with TRBJ2-6, with no clear D. This CDR3 is 14 amino acids long. Germline-derived CDR1 and CDR2 are MGHRA and YSYEKL. Trimming pared 1 base from V and 2 bases from J, leaving 3 bases between. CDR3 loop: CASSQVAGANVLTF. DNA for the CDR3: TGCGCCAGCAGCCAAGTCGCTGGGGCCAACGTCCTGACTTTC.

The V gene is TRBV25-1, the J gene TRBJ1-1, with D possibly matching TRBD1 (6 bases). The CDR3 has 13 residues. The germline V gene encodes CDR1 MGHDK and CDR2 SYGVNS. V shed 5 bases and J shed 5 bases, with 12 bases lying between them. The CDR3 sequence: CASSHQGLTEAFF. The CDR3 coding sequence is TGTGCCAGCAGTCATCAGGGGTTGACTGAAGCTTTCTTT.

The chain combines TRBV5-1 with TRBJ2-7; no reliable D call. The germline V and J ends were trimmed by 0 bases and 0 bases, with 10 bases remaining between them. Germline V gene data show CDR1 as SGHRS and CDR2 as YFSETQ. The CDR3 extends over 15 amino acids. The CDR3 reads CASSLDRPLSYEQYF. The CDR3 coding sequence is TGCGCCAGCAGCTTGGACAGACCCCTCTCCTACGAGCAGTACTTC.